The clone carrying this T cell receptor (beta chain) was recorded a few times. This could be a read error, since a much larger clone is one nucleotide away. The sample belongs to a study of molecular identifiers for immune sequencing clone quantification. Generation of bulk TCR libraries relied on previously described methods and listed TCR primers. Using its own MiXCR run on the PCR reads, TCRdb lists one record per CDR3 protein. Among under 600,000 distinct CDR3 sequences listed, 25% were seen once. The CDR3 runs 13 residues. In germline, CDR1 is MNHNY, CDR2 SVGAGI (reference sequence). V gave up 2 bases and J gave up 3 bases, with 8 bases separating them. Sorted cells numbering about 20,000 to 1,000,000, with 10%, 30% or 50% RNA, yielded the naive CD8 libraries. Sorted naive CD8 T cells were those defined as CD8+CD4-CCR7+CD45RA+.

This TCR was recovered from a human donor in good health. Some libraries in this study had Jurkat cell RNA spiked in. The specimen was naive CD8+ T cells from blood, with Jurkat cell RNA spiked in. Regarding subset: FACS-sorted CD8+CD4-CCR7+CD45RA+ naive T cells. This rearrangement joins TRBV6-6 to TRBJ2-7, with a tentative D call TRBD1 (6 bases). CDR3 coding DNA: TGTGCCAGCAGTTACGAGGGGGTCTACGAGCAGTACTTC. Translating it yields CASSYEGVYEQYF.